Listed below are T cell receptor beta chains from one sample, sequenced in a study of T cells in Graves' hyperthyroidism and ophthalmopathy. TCRdb redid the calling of the multiplex PCR reads with MiXCR, one entry per CDR3 protein. This sample has about 560,000 distinct CDR3 sequences, with 15% to 20% found just once. The source material was blood. The receptors derive from a woman between 18 and 29 years old with Graves' hyperthyroidism. The CDR3 runs from the conserved cysteine through the conserved F or W. The order of the fields is J gene, clone size, D gene, V gene, CDR3 DNA, CDR3 protein. A D gene is named only where the DNA matches it firmly. Clone sizes are given selectively: once, few, many, or a class where the clone is expanded.

J: TRBJ2-1
size: many
D: TRBD2
V: TRBV12-3/TRBV12-4
DNA: TGTGCCAGCAGTTTTGGCGGGAGGGGGGGTGAGCAGTTCTTC
CDR3: CASSFGGRGGEQFF

J: TRBJ2-7
size: few
D: TRBD1
V: TRBV11-2
DNA: TGTGCCAGCAGCGACTCGACAGGGGTCTACGAGCAGTACTTC
CDR3: CASSDSTGVYEQYF

J: TRBJ2-1
size: many
D: NA
V: TRBV5-1
DNA: TGCGCCAGCAGCTTAGAATACGGGAGCGGGAATGAGCAGTTCTTC
CDR3: CASSLEYGSGNEQFF

J: TRBJ2-7
size: NA
D: NA
V: TRBV2
DNA: TGTGCCAGCAACGGCAGGAACTCCTACGAGCAGTACTTC
CDR3: CASNGRNSYEQYF

J: TRBJ1-1
size: many
D: NA
V: TRBV6-6
DNA: TGTGCCAGCAGTTACGACGGTCCAAGGACTGAAGCTTTCTTT
CDR3: CASSYDGPRTEAFF

J: TRBJ1-5
size: NA
D: NA
V: TRBV6-2/TRBV6-3
DNA: TGTGCCAGCAGTTATGGGGGGTCGGGGCAGCCCCAGCATTTT
CDR3: CASSYGGSGQPQHF

J: TRBJ1-2
size: few
D: NA
V: TRBV9
DNA: TGTGCCAGCAGCGTAGATGAAGGGGTTGACTATGGCTACACCTTC
CDR3: CASSVDEGVDYGYTF

J: TRBJ1-4
size: NA
D: NA
V: TRBV12-5
DNA: TGTGCTAGTGGTTTGGCAGGGCCCCCTGAAAAACTGTTTTTT
CDR3: CASGLAGPPEKLFF

J: TRBJ2-1
size: NA
D: TRBD2
V: TRBV27
DNA: TGTGCCAGCAGTTCCGTAGCGGGAGTAACCTACAATGAGCAGTTCTTC
CDR3: CASSSVAGVTYNEQFF

J: TRBJ2-5
size: few
D: TRBD2
V: TRBV20-1
DNA: TGCAGTGCTATGACTAGCGGGAGGCAAGAGACCCAGTACTTC
CDR3: CSAMTSGRQETQYF

J: TRBJ2-5
size: many
D: NA
V: TRBV30
DNA: TGTGCCTGGAGCTTCCAAGAGACCCAGTACTTC
CDR3: CAWSFQETQYF

J: TRBJ2-2
size: few
D: NA
V: TRBV12-5
DNA: TGTGCTAGTGGTTTGGTCCCCTACCCCGGGGAGCTGTTTTTT
CDR3: CASGLVPYPGELFF

J: TRBJ2-1
size: NA
D: NA
V: TRBV14
DNA: TGTGCCAGCAGCCAGGGATTGAATTGGCCCTACAATGAGCAGTTCTTC
CDR3: CASSQGLNWPYNEQFF

J: TRBJ1-5
size: many
D: NA
V: TRBV6-1
DNA: TGTGCCAGCTCCTCACGGCCCCAGCCTAGCAATCAGCCCCAGCATTTT
CDR3: CASSSRPQPSNQPQHF

J: TRBJ2-7
size: NA
D: NA
V: TRBV30
DNA: TGTGCCTGGAGCCGACGCCTCTCCTACGAGCAGTACTTC
CDR3: CAWSRRLSYEQYF

J: TRBJ1-5
size: NA
D: NA
V: TRBV15
DNA: TGTGCCACCAGCAATGTTGACAGCAATCAGCCCCAGCATTTT
CDR3: CATSNVDSNQPQHF

J: TRBJ2-3
size: many
D: TRBD2
V: TRBV6-1
DNA: TGTGCCAGCAGTGAAGTGGTTGACAGCGGGGGGGGGGCAGATACGCAGTATTTT
CDR3: CASSEVVDSGGGADTQYF

J: TRBJ1-1
size: NA
D: TRBD1
V: TRBV24-1
DNA: TGTGCCACCAGTGACCGGACAGGGCGGAACACTGAAGCTTTCTTT
CDR3: CATSDRTGRNTEAFF

J: TRBJ1-5
size: many
D: NA
V: TRBV6-2/TRBV6-3
DNA: TGTGCCAGCACAGGAGGAAATAGCAATCAGCCCCAGCATTTT
CDR3: CASTGGNSNQPQHF

J: TRBJ2-3
size: many
D: TRBD1
V: TRBV10-2
DNA: TGCGCCAGAACCGACAGGGCATCGACAGATACGCAGTATTTT
CDR3: CARTDRASTDTQYF

J: TRBJ2-1
size: many
D: NA
V: TRBV11-3
DNA: TGTGCCAGCAGGCACAATAATGAGCAGTTCTTC
CDR3: CASRHNNEQFF

J: TRBJ1-2
size: NA
D: NA
V: TRBV9
DNA: TGTGCCAGCAGCGTAGGGAACCGACCTTTCTATGGCTACACCTTC
CDR3: CASSVGNRPFYGYTF

J: TRBJ2-7
size: NA
D: TRBD2
V: TRBV27
DNA: TGTGCCAGCAGTTCTGGGGCCGGGACTAGCGGGTTTAGAGCGTACTTC
CDR3: CASSSGAGTSGFRAYF

J: TRBJ1-5
size: many
D: NA
V: TRBV7-9
DNA: TGTGCCAGCAGCTTAGCGTCCGGACAACCCCAGCATTTT
CDR3: CASSLASGQPQHF

J: TRBJ2-7
size: NA
D: TRBD1
V: TRBV7-6
DNA: TGTGCCAGCAGCTTGGACGGGACAGTAAGCTTTTACGAGCAGTACTTC
CDR3: CASSLDGTVSFYEQYF

J: TRBJ2-7
size: few
D: NA
V: TRBV19
DNA: TGTGCCAGTAGTATAGCCCAGCAGGGCGAGCAGTACTTC
CDR3: CASSIAQQGEQYF

J: TRBJ1-5
size: NA
D: NA
V: TRBV7-2
DNA: TGTGCCAGCAGCTTAGTCAGGCCCATGGGCAATCAGCCCCAGCATTTT
CDR3: CASSLVRPMGNQPQHF

J: TRBJ1-1
size: many
D: NA
V: TRBV18
DNA: TGTGCCAGCTCACCATCGGGGAAAACTGAAGCTTTCTTT
CDR3: CASSPSGKTEAFF

J: TRBJ1-2
size: NA
D: TRBD1
V: TRBV12-3/TRBV12-4
DNA: TGTGCCAGCAGTTCCCGAGGGGGCGCCTATGGCTACACCTTC
CDR3: CASSSRGGAYGYTF

J: TRBJ1-2
size: many
D: TRBD1
V: TRBV7-2
DNA: TGTGCCAGCAGCACCACAGGGGACCTCTATGGCTACACCTTC
CDR3: CASSTTGDLYGYTF

J: TRBJ1-1
size: many
D: TRBD1
V: TRBV11-2
DNA: TGTGCCAGCAGCCCAAGACGGACAGGCTTGAACACTGAAGCTTTCTTT
CDR3: CASSPRRTGLNTEAFF

J: TRBJ1-4
size: NA
D: TRBD1
V: TRBV20-1
DNA: TGCAGTGCTAGAGGGGACAGACTTGCAACTAATGAAAAACTGTTTTTT
CDR3: CSARGDRLATNEKLFF

J: TRBJ1-1
size: many
D: TRBD1
V: TRBV5-6
DNA: TGTGCCAGCAGCACAACAGGGGACGCTTTCTTT
CDR3: CASSTTGDAFF

J: TRBJ2-7
size: NA
D: TRBD2
V: TRBV9
DNA: TGTGCCAGCAGCGTAGGGATAGGCGGGAGGGTTCCCGAGCAGTACTTC
CDR3: CASSVGIGGRVPEQYF

J: TRBJ1-5
size: few
D: NA
V: TRBV5-1
DNA: TGCGCCAGCAGCCCGGGATTAAAAAATCAGCCCCAGCATTTT
CDR3: CASSPGLKNQPQHF

J: TRBJ2-3
size: NA
D: NA
V: TRBV7-2
DNA: TGTGCCAGCAGCTTAGCGAGGGGGGCCGATACGCAGTATTTT
CDR3: CASSLARGADTQYF

J: TRBJ1-1
size: NA
D: NA
V: TRBV6-5
DNA: TGTGCCAGCAGTTACTCCCCGAGAGGCACTGAAGCTTTCTTT
CDR3: CASSYSPRGTEAFF

J: TRBJ2-1
size: many
D: TRBD2
V: TRBV11-3
DNA: TGTGCCAGCACCGGGACTAGCGGGCCCTACAATGAGCAGTTCTTC
CDR3: CASTGTSGPYNEQFF

J: TRBJ2-5
size: few
D: TRBD2
V: TRBV27
DNA: TGTGCCAGCAGTCCACTTTTTACTAGCGGGGGAGAGACCCAGTACTTC
CDR3: CASSPLFTSGGETQYF

J: TRBJ1-3
size: many
D: NA
V: TRBV11-2
DNA: TGTGCCAGCAGCTTAGAGGAGGATGACTCTGGAAACACCATATATTTT
CDR3: CASSLEEDDSGNTIYF

J: TRBJ1-1
size: many
D: NA
V: TRBV7-9
DNA: TGTGCCAGCAGCTTATCCTCCGGAGGGGAAGCTTTCTTT
CDR3: CASSLSSGGEAFF

J: TRBJ2-3
size: NA
D: NA
V: TRBV11-3
DNA: TGTGCCAGCAGCCGACCAGGGGATACGCAGTATTTT
CDR3: CASSRPGDTQYF

J: TRBJ1-1
size: NA
D: NA
V: TRBV20-1
DNA: TGCAGTGCTAGCAGGACAGTCGGGGATACCGAAGCTTTCTTT
CDR3: CSASRTVGDTEAFF

J: TRBJ2-2
size: NA
D: TRBD2
V: TRBV7-2
DNA: TGTGCCAGCAGCGAAGGGGGACTAGCGTCCGGGGAGCTGTTTTTT
CDR3: CASSEGGLASGELFF

J: TRBJ1-6
size: few
D: TRBD1
V: TRBV29-1
DNA: TGCAGCGTTGGAACAGGGGGCGGATATGATTCACCCCTCCACTTT
CDR3: CSVGTGGGYDSPLHF

J: TRBJ2-1
size: many
D: NA
V: TRBV7-2
DNA: TGTGCCAGCAGCTTAGGGGGGTCGGGTTACAATGAGCAGTTCTTC
CDR3: CASSLGGSGYNEQFF

J: TRBJ1-5
size: few
D: TRBD1
V: TRBV19
DNA: TGTGCCAGTAGTACACACAGGGGAAATCAGCCCCAGCATTTT
CDR3: CASSTHRGNQPQHF

J: TRBJ2-1
size: many
D: NA
V: TRBV28
DNA: TGTGCCAGCAGTTTATCCGCTGAGCAGTTCTTC
CDR3: CASSLSAEQFF

J: TRBJ2-2
size: many
D: NA
V: TRBV27
DNA: TGTGCCAGCAGTTTAAGGCTGTGGGGGTCCGGGGAGCTGTTTTTT
CDR3: CASSLRLWGSGELFF

J: TRBJ2-7
size: many
D: TRBD1
V: TRBV3-1
DNA: TGTGCCAGCGGACAGGGGGCAGGGCAGTACTTC
CDR3: CASGQGAGQYF

J: TRBJ2-5
size: NA
D: NA
V: TRBV7-9
DNA: TGTGCCAGCAGCCTCCACGGCAGGGAAGAGACCCAGTACTTC
CDR3: CASSLHGREETQYF

J: TRBJ2-2
size: NA
D: NA
V: TRBV5-1
DNA: TGCGCCAGCAGCTTGATCGCAGGGAAAGGTTCCGGGGAGCTGTTTTTT
CDR3: CASSLIAGKGSGELFF

J: TRBJ1-1
size: many
D: NA
V: TRBV6-6
DNA: TGTGCCAGCAGTTACTCGAGGGGACCTTTAGGTATCTCTGAAGCTTTCTTT
CDR3: CASSYSRGPLGISEAFF

J: TRBJ2-7
size: few
D: TRBD1
V: TRBV7-2
DNA: TGTGTCAGCAGCTTAGTTTTCAGGGGGCGAGAGCAGTACTTC
CDR3: CVSSLVFRGREQYF

J: TRBJ2-2
size: many
D: NA
V: TRBV5-1
DNA: TGCGCCAGCAGCCCGGAATACGCCGGGGAGCTGTTTTTT
CDR3: CASSPEYAGELFF